This TCR beta chain was sequenced during a study of Ad26.COV2.S vaccination and SARS-CoV-2 variants. Study at large: By the intramuscular route, Ad26.COV2.S was given once, or twice 56 days apart. Overall study results and limits: Analytic work on TCR breadth and depth might have understated the full extent of total T cell responses. Vaccine recipients surpassed placebo recipients in spike-specific TCR breadth.

Note on this clone: Antigen specificity is unknown.

Germline V lookup: CDR1 SGHDT, CDR2 YYEEEE. The length of the CDR3 is 15 residues. V lost 2 bases and J 0 bases, leaving 11 bases between the germline ends. As to treatment: around 19 received Ad26.COV2.S at low or high dose, single or two shots; 5 received placebo; per-sample allocation not given. Samples came from day 63 after the first vaccine or placebo injection. Wuhan-strain SARS-CoV-2 spike was expressed by the Ad26 vector that made up the vaccine. TCRdb keeps only in-frame clones here, not all; method: immunoSEQ multiplex PCR. The sample records about 440,000 clones, around 90% being singletons.

The sample in question was peripheral blood, obtained in a trial of Ad26.COV2.S vaccine versus placebo. This chain links TRBV5-6 with TRBJ1-1; D is possibly TRBD1 (6 bases). The origin of this receptor is a person between 18 and 65 years old who received the Ad26.COV2.S COVID-19 vaccine or a placebo. CDR3 amino acids: CASSFKDRMNTEAFF. CDR3 nucleotide sequence: TGTGCCAGCAGCTTTAAAGACAGGATGAACACTGAAGCTTTCTTT.